This is a list of T cell receptor beta chains from one sample in a study of early T cells in non-severe SARS-CoV-2 infection. Each CDR3 protein gets one entry after TCRdb re-called the 5' RACE reads with MiXCR. Among some 30,000 distinct CDR3 sequences listed, approximately 5% were seen once. The sample consisted of whole blood. These receptors all come from an adult who was a healthcare worker with PCR-confirmed SARS-CoV-2 infection or an uninfected control (not recorded which). Both conserved end residues are part of each CDR3. The order of the fields is CDR3 length, V gene, J gene, clone size, D gene, CDR3 DNA, CDR3 protein. D genes are given only for firm matches. Only some rows state a clone size, as once, few, many or a class for expanded clones.

>16|TRBV5-1|TRBJ2-5|many|NA
TGCGCCAGCAGCTTGGGAATTTCGGCAGGGGGGGAGACCCAGTACTTC
CASSLGISAGGETQYF
>13|TRBV6-6|TRBJ2-1|NA|TRBD2
TGTGCCAGCCGACTAGCGGGGATAAATGAGCAGTTCTTC
CASRLAGINEQFF
>14|TRBV20-1|TRBJ2-7|many|NA
TGCAGTGCAACTCAGGGGGGGGACTCCTACGAGCAGTACTTC
CSATQGGDSYEQYF
>17|TRBV18|TRBJ2-3|many|TRBD1
TGTGCCAGCTCACCCCACCGGACAGGGGTCGGTGTGGATACGCAGTATTTT
CASSPHRTGVGVDTQYF
>17|TRBV12-3/TRBV12-4|TRBJ2-1|NA|TRBD1
TGTGCCAGCAGTCCCCTCTCCGGGACAGGGGGGAGAAATGAGCAGTTCTTC
CASSPLSGTGGRNEQFF
>14|TRBV29-1|TRBJ2-1|many|NA
TGCAGCGCGGCGGGCACAAGACAGAACAATGAGCAGTTCTTC
CSAAGTRQNNEQFF
>13|TRBV7-2|TRBJ2-7|many|NA
TGTGCCAGCAGCACCAGGGGCCCAGGCGAGCAGTACTTC
CASSTRGPGEQYF
>15|TRBV30|TRBJ1-5|many|NA
TGTGCCTGGAGCATCACAGGGTTACGGAATCAGCCCCAGCATTTT
CAWSITGLRNQPQHF
>15|TRBV20-1|TRBJ1-5|few|NA
TGCAGTGCTAGTCCTGGGGCGGATAGCAATCAGCCCCAGCATTTT
CSASPGADSNQPQHF
>17|TRBV6-5|TRBJ2-2|many|TRBD2
TGTGCCAGCAGTTACTTCCCCACTAGCGTCGTCCCCGGGGAGCTGTTTTTT
CASSYFPTSVVPGELFF
>15|TRBV12-3/TRBV12-4|TRBJ2-5|few|TRBD1
TGTGCCAGCAGCTGGGAACAGGGGTATGGGGAGACCCAGTACTTC
CASSWEQGYGETQYF
>12|TRBV20-1|TRBJ1-1|many|NA
TGCAGTGCTACCAGGGAGAACACTGAAGCTTTCTTT
CSATRENTEAFF
>15|TRBV6-5|TRBJ2-3|many|NA
TGTGCCAGCAGTTACTCAAGGGGGTCCACAGATACGCAGTATTTT
CASSYSRGSTDTQYF
>16|TRBV10-3|TRBJ2-3|NA|TRBD2
TGTGCCATCAGTGAGAATAGCGGGGGGGCAGGTGATACGCAGTATTTT
CAISENSGGAGDTQYF
>16|TRBV11-2|TRBJ1-1|many|NA
TGTGCCAGCAGCTCCCCCGTTGGGGGGAGGGGCACTGAAGCTTTCTTT
CASSSPVGGRGTEAFF
>15|TRBV20-1|TRBJ2-4|many|NA
TGCAGTGTCGAGAGTCTTTACTCCTTGCAAAACATTCAGTACTTC
CSVESLYSLQNIQYF
>14|TRBV5-1|TRBJ1-5|few|NA
TGCGCCAGCAGCTTGGACGGTAGCAATCAGCCCCAGCATTTT
CASSLDGSNQPQHF
>13|TRBV15|TRBJ2-7|medium-sized|NA
TGTGCCACCAGCTTAACGAGGTTGGGCGAGCAGTACTTC
CATSLTRLGEQYF
>16|TRBV20-1|TRBJ2-7|many|TRBD2
TGCAGTGCTAGAGTTCAAACTAGCGGGGATCCCTACGAGCAGTACTTC
CSARVQTSGDPYEQYF
>11|TRBV3-1|TRBJ2-5|NA|NA
TGTGCCAGCAGCCAAGCAGAGACCCAGTACTTC
CASSQAETQYF
>15|TRBV10-2|TRBJ1-6|many|NA
TGCGCCAGCATAACCGGGAGCGACCCGACTTCACCCCTCCACTTT
CASITGSDPTSPLHF
>15|TRBV19|TRBJ2-5|few|TRBD1
TGTGCCAGTAGTATGGGAGACAGGGTGTCAGGGACCCAGTACTTC
CASSMGDRVSGTQYF
>14|TRBV24-1|TRBJ2-7|many|TRBD2
TGTGCCACCAGTGACCCGGGACTAGCGAACGAGCAGTACTTC
CATSDPGLANEQYF
>16|TRBV29-1|TRBJ2-3|many|TRBD2
TGCAGCGGCTGGCAAGGGGAGGGTGGTGGCACAGATACGCAGTATTTT
CSGWQGEGGGTDTQYF
>15|TRBV11-2|TRBJ2-7|many|NA
TGTGCCAGCAGCTTAGCACAGTCGGGAAACTACGAGCAGTACTTC
CASSLAQSGNYEQYF
>16|TRBV11-2|TRBJ2-7|many|TRBD1
TGTGCCAGCAGCTTAGATGGGACAGGGGGTTCCTACGAGCAGTACTTC
CASSLDGTGGSYEQYF
>15|TRBV29-1|TRBJ2-5|many|NA
TGCAGCGTTGAAGATGCCGAGGGGATCCAGAGTGGCCAGTACTTC
CSVEDAEGIQSGQYF
>12|TRBV29-1|TRBJ2-2|many|NA
TGCAGCGTTGAAGGGGGTACCGGGGAGCTGTTTTTT
CSVEGGTGELFF
>16|TRBV12-3/TRBV12-4|TRBJ2-5|many|TRBD2
TGTGCCAGCAGTCACCAACTAGCGGGGGGACAAGAGACCCAGTACTTC
CASSHQLAGGQETQYF
>15|TRBV12-3/TRBV12-4|TRBJ2-7|many|TRBD1
TGTGCCAGCAGACCCGGGACAGGGGGTTGGTACGAGCAGTACTTC
CASRPGTGGWYEQYF
>15|TRBV3-1|TRBJ2-5|NA|NA
TGTGCCAGCAGCCAAGGGAGCGGGCCGAGAGGGACCCAGTACTTC
CASSQGSGPRGTQYF
>14|TRBV6-1|TRBJ1-4|NA|NA
TGTGCCAGCAGTGCCGCGGGGTTATATGAAAAACTGTTTTTT
CASSAAGLYEKLFF
>15|TRBV19|TRBJ2-3|NA|TRBD2
TGTGCCAGTACGGGACTAGCGGGGGCCACAGATACGCAGTATTTT
CASTGLAGATDTQYF
>15|TRBV7-3|TRBJ2-1|many|TRBD2
TGTGCCAGCAGCCTCAGCGGGGGGGCAGGATATGAGCAGTTCTTC
CASSLSGGAGYEQFF
>14|TRBV10-1|TRBJ2-3|few|NA
TGCGCTAGCGAAGGGAGAACCGTCCCAGATACGCAGTATTTT
CASEGRTVPDTQYF
>14|TRBV6-1|TRBJ2-7|many|NA
TGTGCCAGCAGTGAAGCGAGGACAACTCACGAGCAGTACTTC
CASSEARTTHEQYF
>14|TRBV27|TRBJ1-1|many|NA
TGTGCCAGCAGTTTCCTCGGACAGTCCACTGAAGCTTTCTTT
CASSFLGQSTEAFF
>15|TRBV6-5|TRBJ2-5|few|NA
TGTGCCAGCAGTTACGGGGCAGGGGACGGAGAGACCCAGTACTTC
CASSYGAGDGETQYF
>14|TRBV10-2|TRBJ2-3|many|NA
TGCGCCAGCAGTGAGGCGATACAGGGAGGTACGCAGTATTTT
CASSEAIQGGTQYF
>17|TRBV7-9|TRBJ1-2|many|NA
TGTGCCAGCAGACCCAGGCGCACACCGATGAGGAGCTATGGCTACACCTTC
CASRPRRTPMRSYGYTF
>15|TRBV3-1|TRBJ2-2|many|TRBD2
TGTGCCAGCAGCCGGACTAGCGGGGACACCGGGGAGCTGTTTTTT
CASSRTSGDTGELFF
>17|TRBV18|TRBJ2-1|many|TRBD1
TGTGCCAGCTCACGTACTACGACAGGGGGCGCGGACAATGAGCAGTTCTTC
CASSRTTTGGADNEQFF
>14|TRBV5-1|TRBJ2-5|few|NA
TGCGCCAGCAGCTTGGGTAGGAACCAAGAGACCCAGTACTTC
CASSLGRNQETQYF
>14|TRBV7-2|TRBJ2-3|many|NA
TGTGCCAGCAGACGACTGGGGGCGACAGATACGCAGTATTTT
CASRRLGATDTQYF
>15|TRBV20-1|TRBJ2-1|NA|NA
TGCAGTGCTAGAGTCAGGTCGGGGGCTCGCAATGAGCAGTTCTTC
CSARVRSGARNEQFF
>15|TRBV27|TRBJ2-1|many|NA
TGTGCCAGCACCCCACGGGGTAGCTCCTACAATGAGCAGTTCTTC
CASTPRGSSYNEQFF
>16|TRBV5-1|TRBJ1-1|many|NA
TGCGCCAGCAGCCCGGAACAGGTTCTGCAGGGGAAAAGAGCTTTCTTT
CASSPEQVLQGKRAFF
>12|TRBV6-2/TRBV6-3|TRBJ1-2|many|NA
TGTGCCAGCTCTCGCCAGCTCTATGGCTACACCTTC
CASSRQLYGYTF
>15|TRBV20-1|TRBJ1-1|many|NA
TGCAGTGCTAGAGAAAACAGGGTATTGAACACTGAAGCTTTCTTT
CSARENRVLNTEAFF
>13|TRBV6-6|TRBJ2-1|few|NA
TGTGCCAGCAGTTATGAGGGGGTTACTGAGCAGTTCTTC
CASSYEGVTEQFF
>13|TRBV9|TRBJ2-5|many|NA
TGTGCCAGCAGCGGGGGTCCCCAAGAGACCCAGTACTTC
CASSGGPQETQYF
>14|TRBV5-1|TRBJ2-7|many|NA
TGCGCCAGCAGCTTGGCACAGGGAGGCACCGAGCAGTACTTC
CASSLAQGGTEQYF